These T cell receptor beta chains were read from a single sample in a study of resident and recirculating memory T cells in vitiligo. Profiling relied on immunoSEQ multiplex PCR, and the TCRdb table lists in-frame clones only, not all of them. The sample includes tens of thousands of clones, 92% seen only once; the top ten take approximately 5.4%. Sequenced material: blood. The receptor set was obtained from a male donor with vitiligo. Both conserved end residues are part of each CDR3. The D gene is left open where the match is weak. A clone size is listed for some rows: how often the clone was seen (once, few, many), or a class if it is expanded.

>TRBJ1-4|NA|TRBD1|15|TRBV7-2
CASSSQTGPNEKLFF
TGTGCCAGCAGCTCACAGACAGGGCCTAATGAAAAACTGTTTTTT
>TRBJ2-7|NA|NA|14|TRBV28
CASSLGLETYEQYF
TGTGCCAGCAGTCTGGGACTTGAGACCTACGAGCAGTACTTC
>TRBJ2-1|NA|NA|13|TRBV6-4
CASSVGGENEQFF
TGTGCCAGCAGTGTAGGCGGGGAGAATGAGCAGTTCTTC
>TRBJ1-2|few|TRBD1|17|TRBV9
CASSPSSGTGGSGGYTF
TGTGCCAGCAGCCCCAGTAGTGGGACAGGGGGTAGTGGTGGCTACACCTTC
>TRBJ2-5|NA|TRBD2|18|TRBV5-1
CASSLPSGLAGGKETQYF
TGCGCCAGCAGCTTGCCTTCGGGACTAGCGGGAGGGAAAGAGACCCAGTACTTC
>TRBJ2-7|NA|TRBD2|15|TRBV19
CASRRAGDVLGEQYF
TGTGCCAGTCGACGAGCGGGAGACGTCTTGGGCGAGCAGTACTTC
>TRBJ2-5|NA|TRBD2|17|TRBV9
CASSVEGGDGGKETQYF
TGTGCCAGCAGCGTAGAGGGAGGGGATGGCGGGAAAGAGACCCAGTACTTC
>TRBJ2-3|NA|TRBD2|17|TRBV9
CASSVGGAGGPGDTQYF
TGTGCCAGCAGCGTAGGAGGAGCGGGAGGGCCGGGAGATACGCAGTATTTT
>TRBJ2-5|NA|NA|11|TRBV28
CASGATETQYF
TGTGCCAGCGGGGCGACGGAGACCCAGTACTTC
>TRBJ2-1|NA|TRBD2|14|TRBV19
CASGGLDNYNEQFF
TGTGCCAGTGGGGGACTAGATAATTACAATGAGCAGTTCTTC
>TRBJ2-3|NA|TRBD1|16|TRBV4-1
CASSQGGGDATDTQYF
TGCGCCAGCAGCCAAGGAGGGGGCGACGCCACAGATACGCAGTATTTT
>TRBJ2-5|NA|TRBD1|17|TRBV28
CASSLSNLGTEKETQYF
TGTGCCAGCAGTTTATCGAATCTGGGGACAGAGAAAGAGACCCAGTACTTC
>TRBJ2-1|NA|TRBD2|19|TRBV7-9
CASRLLGTSGIRDYNEQFF
TGTGCCAGCAGATTGCTAGGGACTAGCGGGATCAGAGACTACAATGAGCAGTTCTTC
>TRBJ2-4|NA|TRBD2|17|TRBV5-1
CASSPLERELTKNIQYF
TGCGCCAGCAGCCCGCTCGAGCGGGAGCTGACCAAAAACATTCAGTACTTC
>TRBJ2-7|NA|NA|13|TRBV7-9
CASSSREVNEQYF
TGTGCCAGCAGCTCCAGGGAAGTGAACGAGCAGTACTTC
>TRBJ2-7|once|TRBD1|16|TRBV6-1
CASSEFGTGVSYEQYF
TGTGCCAGCAGTGAGTTCGGGACAGGAGTTTCCTACGAGCAGTACTTC
>TRBJ1-5|NA|NA|17|TRBV4-1
CASSHLPRELLNQPQHF
TGCGCCAGCAGCCACCTCCCGCGTGAACTATTAAATCAGCCCCAGCATTTT
>TRBJ2-5|few|NA|15|TRBV6-5
CASNPAAGEYETQYF
TGTGCCAGCAACCCCGCAGCAGGGGAATATGAGACCCAGTACTTC
>TRBJ1-2|few|NA|14|TRBV7-2
CASSLVPAGSGYTF
TGTGCCAGCAGCTTAGTCCCCGCAGGAAGCGGCTACACCTTC
>TRBJ1-2|NA|TRBD1|14|TRBV30
CAWSVQGAYYGYTF
TGTGCCTGGAGTGTACAGGGGGCGTACTATGGCTACACCTTC
>TRBJ1-2|few|NA|15|TRBV13
CASSPVYTGRAGYTF
TGTGCCAGCAGCCCCGTTTATACAGGGCGGGCTGGCTACACCTTC
>TRBJ1-3|NA|NA|17|TRBV4-2
CASSQDKRGFSGNTIYF
TGTGCCAGCAGCCAAGATAAGAGGGGGTTCTCTGGAAACACCATATATTTT
>TRBJ2-1|NA|TRBD2|16|TRBV10-3
CAISEMSGSLVGEQFF
TGTGCCATCAGTGAGATGAGCGGGAGTTTGGTCGGTGAGCAGTTCTTC